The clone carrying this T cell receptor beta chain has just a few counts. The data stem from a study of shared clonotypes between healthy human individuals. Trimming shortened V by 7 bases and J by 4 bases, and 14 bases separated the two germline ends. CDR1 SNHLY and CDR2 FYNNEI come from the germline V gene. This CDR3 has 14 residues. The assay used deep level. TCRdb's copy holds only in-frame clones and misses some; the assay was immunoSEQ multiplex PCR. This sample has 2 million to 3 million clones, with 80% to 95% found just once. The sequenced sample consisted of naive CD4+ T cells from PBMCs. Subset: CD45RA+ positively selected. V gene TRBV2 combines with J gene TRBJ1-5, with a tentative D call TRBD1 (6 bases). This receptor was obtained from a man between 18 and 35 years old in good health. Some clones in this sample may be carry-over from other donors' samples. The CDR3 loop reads CASTGTPVNQPQHF. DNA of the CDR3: TGTGCCAGCACTGGGACACCCGTGAATCAGCCCCAGCATTTT.